The present entry profiles one TCR beta chain with its context. At least ten counts were recorded for this clone. Its antigen is currently not known. There are no base qualities to consult, and no much larger clone falls within one base. The receptor library was made with PCR. The sequencer was an Illumina HiSeq 4000. High-throughput sequencing was used to profile the TCR beta-chain CDR3 region of each patient. As for how the authors treated the data: The researchers built a classifier to tell apart papillary thyroid cancer patients with distant metastasis, based on CDR3 differences among clinicopathological groups. To measure repertoire diversity the researchers used the Shannon index, while the Morisita-Horn index served to gauge how similar the tumor and blood repertoires were. In-frame beta chains were kept once TCRdb had trimmed the public reads at Q25 with fastp and called clones with MiXCR. What appears here as the V and J calls and clone size reflects TCRdb's work, not the paper's. A total of tens of thousands of clones appear in this sample, 22% of them only once. The ten top clones hold 6% to 9.5% of the sample.

This record belongs to a study of metastatic and nonmetastatic thyroid tumors (dated by TCRdb to 2019 to 2021). A note on the overall study: Repertoires were compared across peripheral blood and tumor or nodule tissue samples from malignant and benign thyroid patients.

Before undergoing thyroid surgery, none of the patients had been given any kind of treatment. Patient clinical samples collected from the early 2010s to the late 2010s were retrospectively analysed using T-cell receptor beta sequencing. Study-wide findings and limitations: In both blood and tumor samples, malignant tumors were reported to have significantly higher TCR beta diversity than benign nodules.

According to the germline V gene (reference sequence), CDR1 reads SGHKS and CDR2 reads YYEKEE. The CDR3 has 16 amino acids, counting the end cysteine and phenylalanine. Only CDR3 DNA remains: 48 bases, in frame from the first base. V and J lose 0 bases and 2 bases, and a span of 14 bases separates them. The receptor was derived from a female donor with papillary thyroid cancer or a benign thyroid nodule (not recorded which). Some clones in this sample may be carry-over from other donors' samples. The sequenced sample consisted of blood. Recombination joined TRBV5-5 with TRBJ1-1, with an unclear D gene assignment. CDR3 protein: CASSLGRARSNTEAFF. The DNA is as follows: TGTGCCAGCAGCTTGGGGAGGGCCCGGTCAAACACTGAAGCTTTCTTT.